This T cell receptor (beta chain) stems from a study of blood T cells in healthy people across ages. Notes on this clonotype: Its antigen is still unknown.

Study-wide results and limits: Older individuals had lower TCR beta diversity per million T cells (the decline was roughly linear). Naive CD4+ cells and diversity were both higher in long-lived donors than in aged donors. Naive T cell percentage by flow cytometry tracked strongly with beta diversity.

It was with a sample-barcoded 5' primer and a J-beta primer mix that a second PCR of about 6 to 11 cycles was run. Each CDR3 protein gets one entry after TCRdb re-called the 5' RACE reads with MiXCR. Of about 800,000 distinct CDR3 sequences listed, 25% are singletons. These data are also associated with another study on T cells of mothers and their children. That source adds: Related mother-child pairs showed slightly higher but non-significant overlap than unrelated pairs.

The receptor's source is a boy under 18 in good health. The sample consisted of blood.

The CDR3 region is CASSSPFRGLSTDTQYF. The CDR3 bases are TGTGCCAGCAGCTCACCCTTCCGGGGGCTTAGCACAGATACGCAGTATTTT. The chain combines TRBV7-9 with TRBJ2-3; the D gene could be TRBD1 or TRBD2 (6 bases each). The V end was cut by 4 bases, the J end by 0 bases, with 17 bases between. The V gene's germline CDR1 is SEHNR and CDR2 FQNEAQ (reference sequence). The CDR3 extends over 17 amino acids.